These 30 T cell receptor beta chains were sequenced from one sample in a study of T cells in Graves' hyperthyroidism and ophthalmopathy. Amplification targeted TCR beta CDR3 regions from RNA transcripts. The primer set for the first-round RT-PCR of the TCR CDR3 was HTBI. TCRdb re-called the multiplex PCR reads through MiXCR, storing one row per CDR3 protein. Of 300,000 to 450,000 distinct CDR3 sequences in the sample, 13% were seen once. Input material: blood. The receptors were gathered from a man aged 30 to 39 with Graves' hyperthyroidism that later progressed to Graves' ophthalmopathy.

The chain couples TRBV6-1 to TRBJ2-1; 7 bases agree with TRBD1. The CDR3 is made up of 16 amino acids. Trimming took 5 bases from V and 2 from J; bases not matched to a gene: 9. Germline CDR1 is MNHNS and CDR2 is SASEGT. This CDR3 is CASSHWRQGAYNEQFF. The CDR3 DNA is TGTGCCAGCAGTCACTGGCGACAGGGAGCCTACAATGAGCAGTTCTTC.

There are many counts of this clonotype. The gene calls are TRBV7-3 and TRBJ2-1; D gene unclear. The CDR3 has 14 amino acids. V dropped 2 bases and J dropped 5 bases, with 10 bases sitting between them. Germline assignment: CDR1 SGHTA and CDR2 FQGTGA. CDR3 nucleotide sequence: TGTGCCAGCAGCTTACTCGCGGCCGACAATGAGCAGTTCTTC. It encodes CASSLLAADNEQFF.

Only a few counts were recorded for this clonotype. This chain's CDR3 is CATSRDLGTPYGYTF. The CDR3 coding sequence is TGTGCCACCAGCAGAGATCTAGGAACCCCCTATGGCTACACCTTC. The chain employs TRBV15 and TRBJ1-2; no firm D call. V lost 0 bases and J lost 4, with 12 bases in between. The CDR3 runs to 15 residues. Germline V lookup: CDR1 LNHNV, CDR2 YYDKDF (reference sequence).

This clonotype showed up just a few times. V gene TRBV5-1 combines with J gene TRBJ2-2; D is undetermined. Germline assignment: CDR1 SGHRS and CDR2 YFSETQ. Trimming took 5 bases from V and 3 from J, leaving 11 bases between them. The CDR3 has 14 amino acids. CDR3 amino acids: CASRDPRYTGELFF. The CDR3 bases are TGCGCCAGCAGGGACCCTCGGTACACCGGGGAGCTGTTTTTT.

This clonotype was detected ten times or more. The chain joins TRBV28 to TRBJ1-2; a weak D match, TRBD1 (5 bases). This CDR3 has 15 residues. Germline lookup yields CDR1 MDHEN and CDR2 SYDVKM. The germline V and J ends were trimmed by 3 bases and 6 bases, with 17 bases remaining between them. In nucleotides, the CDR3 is TGTGCCAGCAGTTTGGGACCCTGGGTTTCTGATGGCTACACCTTC. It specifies CASSLGPWVSDGYTF.

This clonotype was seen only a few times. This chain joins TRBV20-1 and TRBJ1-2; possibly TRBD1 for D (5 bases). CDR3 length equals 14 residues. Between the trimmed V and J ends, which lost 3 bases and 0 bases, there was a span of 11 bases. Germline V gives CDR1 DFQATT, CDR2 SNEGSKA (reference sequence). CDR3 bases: TGCAGTGCTAGGGGGACGGATGCTAACTATGGCTACACCTTC. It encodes CSARGTDANYGYTF.

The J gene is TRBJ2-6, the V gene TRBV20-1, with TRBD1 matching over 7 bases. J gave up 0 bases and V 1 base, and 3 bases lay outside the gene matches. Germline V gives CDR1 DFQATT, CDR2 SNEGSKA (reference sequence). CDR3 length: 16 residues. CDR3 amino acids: CSARATGYSGANVLTF. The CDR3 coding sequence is TGCAGTGCTAGAGCGACAGGGTACTCTGGGGCCAACGTCCTGACTTTC.

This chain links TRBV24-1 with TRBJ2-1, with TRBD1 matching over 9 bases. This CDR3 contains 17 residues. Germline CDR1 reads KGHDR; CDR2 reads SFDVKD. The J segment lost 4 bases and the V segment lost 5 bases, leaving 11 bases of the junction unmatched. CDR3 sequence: CATSGNAGTGSYNEQFF. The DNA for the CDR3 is TGTGCCACCAGTGGAAACGCCGGGACAGGGTCTTACAATGAGCAGTTCTTC.

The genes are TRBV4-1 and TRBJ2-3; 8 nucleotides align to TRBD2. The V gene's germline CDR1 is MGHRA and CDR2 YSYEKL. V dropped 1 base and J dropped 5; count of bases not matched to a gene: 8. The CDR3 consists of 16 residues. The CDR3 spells CASSQVDGGGIDTQYF. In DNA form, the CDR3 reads TGCGCCAGCAGCCAAGTGGATGGCGGGGGGATAGATACGCAGTATTTT.

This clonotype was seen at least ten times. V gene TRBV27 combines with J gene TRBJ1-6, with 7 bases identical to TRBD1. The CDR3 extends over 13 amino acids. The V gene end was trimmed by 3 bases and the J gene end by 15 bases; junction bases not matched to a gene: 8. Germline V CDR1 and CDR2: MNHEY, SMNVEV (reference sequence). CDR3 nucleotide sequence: TGTGCCAGCAGTTTTCTTGGACAGGCAGACCTCCACTTT. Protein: CASSFLGQADLHF.

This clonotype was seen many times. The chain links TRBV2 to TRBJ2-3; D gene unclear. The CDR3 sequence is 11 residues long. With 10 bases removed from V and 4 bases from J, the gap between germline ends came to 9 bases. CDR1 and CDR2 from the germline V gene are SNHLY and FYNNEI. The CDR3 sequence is CATERADTQYF. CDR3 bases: TGTGCCACCGAAAGGGCAGATACGCAGTATTTT.

CDR3 DNA: TGCAGCGTTGAAGCCCCGGGGGGACTAGTCCCCTACGAGCAGTACTTC. This codes for CSVEAPGGLVPYEQYF. The chain recombines TRBV29-1 with TRBJ2-7; 8 bases agree with TRBD2. Trimming cost V 1 base and J 2 bases; bases outside gene matches: 10. The CDR3 is made up of 16 amino acids. Germline V lookup: CDR1 SQVTM, CDR2 ANQGSEA.

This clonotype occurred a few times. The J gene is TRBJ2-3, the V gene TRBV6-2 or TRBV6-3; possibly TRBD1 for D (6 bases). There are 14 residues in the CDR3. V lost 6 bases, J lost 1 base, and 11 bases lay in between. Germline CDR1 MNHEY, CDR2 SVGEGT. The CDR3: CASRGDKGTDTQYF. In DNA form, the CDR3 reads TGTGCCAGCAGGGGGGACAAGGGCACAGATACGCAGTATTTT.

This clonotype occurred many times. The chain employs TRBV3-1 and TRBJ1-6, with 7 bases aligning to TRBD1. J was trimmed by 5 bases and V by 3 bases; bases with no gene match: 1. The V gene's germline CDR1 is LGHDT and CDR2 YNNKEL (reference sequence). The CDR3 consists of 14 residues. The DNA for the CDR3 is TGTGCCAGCAGCCACAGGGGGAATAATTCACCCCTCCACTTT. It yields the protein CASSHRGNNSPLHF. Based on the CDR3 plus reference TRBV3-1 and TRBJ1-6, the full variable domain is DTAVSQTPKYLVTQMGNDKSIKCEQNLGHDTMYWYKQDSKKFLKIMFSYNNKELIINETVPNRFSPKSPDKAHLNLHINSLELGDSAVYFCASSHRGNNSPLHFGNGTRLTVT.

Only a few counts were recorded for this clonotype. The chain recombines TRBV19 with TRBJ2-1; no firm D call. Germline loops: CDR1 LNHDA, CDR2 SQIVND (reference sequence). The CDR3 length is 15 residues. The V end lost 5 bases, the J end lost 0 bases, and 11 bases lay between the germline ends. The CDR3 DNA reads TGTGCCAGTAGTCGGACGTCAAGCTCCTACAATGAGCAGTTCTTC. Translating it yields CASSRTSSSYNEQFF.

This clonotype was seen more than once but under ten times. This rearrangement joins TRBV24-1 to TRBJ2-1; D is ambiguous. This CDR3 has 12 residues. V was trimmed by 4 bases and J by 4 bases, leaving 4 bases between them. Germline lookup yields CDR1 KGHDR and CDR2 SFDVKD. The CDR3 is CATSDTYNEQFF. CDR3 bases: TGTGCCACCAGTGACACGTACAATGAGCAGTTCTTC.

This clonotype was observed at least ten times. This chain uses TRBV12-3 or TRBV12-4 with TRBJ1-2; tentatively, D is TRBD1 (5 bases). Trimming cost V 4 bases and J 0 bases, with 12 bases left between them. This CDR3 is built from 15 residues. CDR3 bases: TGTGCCAGCAGTTCTGACAGTTATGCTAACTATGGCTACACCTTC. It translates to CASSSDSYANYGYTF.

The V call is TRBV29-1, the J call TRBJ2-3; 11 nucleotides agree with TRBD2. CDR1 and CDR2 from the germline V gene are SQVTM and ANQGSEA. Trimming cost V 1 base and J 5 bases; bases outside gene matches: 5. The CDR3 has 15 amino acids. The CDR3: CSVEVAGGPGDTQYF. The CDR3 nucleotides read TGCAGCGTTGAAGTAGCGGGGGGGCCTGGAGATACGCAGTATTTT.

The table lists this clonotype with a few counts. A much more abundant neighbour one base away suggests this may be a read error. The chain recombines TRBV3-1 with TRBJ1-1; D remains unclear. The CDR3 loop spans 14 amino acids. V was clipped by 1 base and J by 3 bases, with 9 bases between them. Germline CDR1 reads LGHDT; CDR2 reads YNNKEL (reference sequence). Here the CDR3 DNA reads TGTGCCAGCAGCCAAGGACGGAGACACACTGAAGCTTTCTTT. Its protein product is CASSQGRRHTEAFF.

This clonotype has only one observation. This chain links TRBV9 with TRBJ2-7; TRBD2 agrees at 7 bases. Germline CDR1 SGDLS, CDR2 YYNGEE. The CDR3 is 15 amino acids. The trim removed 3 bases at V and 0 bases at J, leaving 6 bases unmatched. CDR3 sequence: CASSASGTNSYEQYF. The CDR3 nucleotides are TGTGCCAGCAGCGCCTCCGGGACTAACTCCTACGAGCAGTACTTC.

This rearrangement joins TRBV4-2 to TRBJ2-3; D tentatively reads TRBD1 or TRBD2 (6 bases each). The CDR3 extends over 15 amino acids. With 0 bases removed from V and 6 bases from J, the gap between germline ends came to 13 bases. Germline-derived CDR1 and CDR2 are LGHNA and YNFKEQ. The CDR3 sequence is CASSQDQGGRDTQYF. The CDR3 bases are TGTGCCAGCAGCCAAGATCAAGGGGGGAGGGATACGCAGTATTTT.

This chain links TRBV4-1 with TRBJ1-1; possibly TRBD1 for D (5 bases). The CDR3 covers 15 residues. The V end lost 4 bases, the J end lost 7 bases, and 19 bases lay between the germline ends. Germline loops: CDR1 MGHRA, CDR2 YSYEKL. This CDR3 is CASSPRGPSLNEAFF. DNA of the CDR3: TGCGCCAGCAGCCCCCGGGGCCCGAGTCTCAATGAAGCTTTCTTT.

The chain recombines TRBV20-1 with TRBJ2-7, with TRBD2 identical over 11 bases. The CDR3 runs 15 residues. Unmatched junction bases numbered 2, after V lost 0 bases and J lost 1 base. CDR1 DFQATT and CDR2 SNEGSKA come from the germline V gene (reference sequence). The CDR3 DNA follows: TGCAGTGCTAGAGAGACTAGCGGGGCTTCCTACGAGCAGTACTTC. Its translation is CSARETSGASYEQYF.

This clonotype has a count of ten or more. The CDR3: CATSRQGADTQYF. The CDR3 DNA reads TGTGCCACCAGCAGACAAGGGGCAGATACGCAGTATTTT. The chain combines TRBV15 with TRBJ2-3; TRBD1 might be the D (5 bases). The CDR3 contains 13 residues. Germline values: CDR1 LNHNV, CDR2 YYDKDF (reference sequence). Trimming shortened V by 2 bases and J by 4 bases, and 7 bases separated the two germline ends.

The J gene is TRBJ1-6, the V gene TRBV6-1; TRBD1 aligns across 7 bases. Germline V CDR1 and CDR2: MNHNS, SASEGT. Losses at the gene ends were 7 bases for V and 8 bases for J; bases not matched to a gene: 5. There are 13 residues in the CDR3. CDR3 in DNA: TGTGCCAGCAATAGACAGGGTGATTCACCCCTCCACTTT. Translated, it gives CASNRQGDSPLHF.

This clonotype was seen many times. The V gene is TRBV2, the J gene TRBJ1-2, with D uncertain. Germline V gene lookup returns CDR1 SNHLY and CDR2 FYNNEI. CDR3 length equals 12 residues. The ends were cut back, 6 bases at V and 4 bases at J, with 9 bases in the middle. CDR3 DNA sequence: TGTGCCAGCAGCCGTTTAGGCTATGGCTACACCTTC. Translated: CASSRLGYGYTF.

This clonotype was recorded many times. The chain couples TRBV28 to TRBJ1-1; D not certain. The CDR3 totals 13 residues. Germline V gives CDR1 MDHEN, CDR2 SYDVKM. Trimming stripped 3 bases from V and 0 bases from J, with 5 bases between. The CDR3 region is CASSFNMNTEAFF. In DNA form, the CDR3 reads TGTGCCAGCAGTTTTAACATGAACACTGAAGCTTTCTTT. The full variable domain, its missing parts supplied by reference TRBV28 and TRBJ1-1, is DVKVTQSSRYLVKRTGEKVFLECVQDMDHENMFWYRQDPGLGLRLIYFSYDVKMKEKGDIPEGYSVSREKKERFSLILESASTNQTSMYLCASSFNMNTEAFFGQGTRLTVV.

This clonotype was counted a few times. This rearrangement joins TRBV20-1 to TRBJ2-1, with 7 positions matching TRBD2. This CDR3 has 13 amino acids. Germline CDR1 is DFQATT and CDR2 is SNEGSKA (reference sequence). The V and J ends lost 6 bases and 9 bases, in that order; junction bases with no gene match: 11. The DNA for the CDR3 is TGCAGTGCCCCTAGGCGGGGGTGGGGTGAGCAGTTCTTC. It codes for CSAPRRGWGEQFF.

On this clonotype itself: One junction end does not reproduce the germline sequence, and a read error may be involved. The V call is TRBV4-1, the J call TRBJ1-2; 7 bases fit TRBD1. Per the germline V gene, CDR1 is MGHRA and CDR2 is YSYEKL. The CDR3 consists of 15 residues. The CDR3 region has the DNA TGCGCCAGCAGCCGATTCCGCAGGGGGTCGGATGGCCACACCTTC. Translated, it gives CASSRFRRGSDGHTF.

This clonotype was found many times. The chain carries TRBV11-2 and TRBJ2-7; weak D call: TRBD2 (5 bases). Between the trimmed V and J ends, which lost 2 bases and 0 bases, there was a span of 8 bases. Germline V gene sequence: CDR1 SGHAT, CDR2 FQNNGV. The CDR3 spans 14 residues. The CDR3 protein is CASSLRDFSYEQYF. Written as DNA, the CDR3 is TGTGCCAGCAGCTTACGGGATTTCTCCTACGAGCAGTACTTC.